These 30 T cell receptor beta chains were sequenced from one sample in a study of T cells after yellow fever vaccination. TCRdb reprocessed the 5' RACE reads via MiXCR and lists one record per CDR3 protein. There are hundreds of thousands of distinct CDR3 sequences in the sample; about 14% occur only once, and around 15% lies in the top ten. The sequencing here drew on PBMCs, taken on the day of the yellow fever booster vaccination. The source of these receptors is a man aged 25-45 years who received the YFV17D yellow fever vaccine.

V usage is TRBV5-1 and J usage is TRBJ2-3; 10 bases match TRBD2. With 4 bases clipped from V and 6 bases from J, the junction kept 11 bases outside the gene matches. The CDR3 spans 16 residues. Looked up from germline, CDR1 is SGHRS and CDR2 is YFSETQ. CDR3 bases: TGCGCCAGCAGCCCCTGGTCCGGAGCGGGAGGGGATACGCAGTATTTT. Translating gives CASSPWSGAGGDTQYF.

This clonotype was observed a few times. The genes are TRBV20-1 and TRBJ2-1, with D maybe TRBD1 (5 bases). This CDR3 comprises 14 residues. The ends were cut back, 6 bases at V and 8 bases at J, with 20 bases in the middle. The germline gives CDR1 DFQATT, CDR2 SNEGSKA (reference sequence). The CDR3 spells CSATKGPLGDEQFF. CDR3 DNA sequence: TGCAGTGCAACAAAGGGGCCCCTAGGGGATGAGCAGTTCTTC.

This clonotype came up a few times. Here the CDR3 reads CSAPPGSNQPQHF. Written as DNA, the CDR3 is TGCAGTGCCCCCCCGGGCAGCAATCAGCCCCAGCATTTT. V usage is TRBV20-1 and J usage is TRBJ1-5, with D uncertain. CDR1 and CDR2 (germline): DFQATT, SNEGSKA (reference sequence). V gave up 6 bases and J gave up 1 base, with 10 bases separating them. The CDR3 consists of 13 residues.

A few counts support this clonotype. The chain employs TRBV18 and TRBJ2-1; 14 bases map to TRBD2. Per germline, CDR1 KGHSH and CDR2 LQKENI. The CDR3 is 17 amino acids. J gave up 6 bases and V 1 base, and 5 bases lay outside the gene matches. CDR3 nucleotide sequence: TGTGCCAGCTCACCACTCAACGGACTAGCGGGGGGCAATGAGCAGTTCTTC. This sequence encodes CASSPLNGLAGGNEQFF.

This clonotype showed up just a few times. For the CDR3, the DNA is TGTGCCAGCATCGCAGGACAGGGGAACACTGAAGCTTTCTTT. It translates to CASIAGQGNTEAFF. The gene calls are TRBV7-9 and TRBJ1-1; 8 positions match TRBD1. J was trimmed by 1 base and V by 7 bases; bases with no gene match: 5. The length of the CDR3 is 14 residues. Germline V gene sequence: CDR1 SEHNR, CDR2 FQNEAQ (reference sequence).

The CDR3 is CSAPRPRTSGEKETQYF. DNA of the CDR3: TGCAGTGCTCCCCGACCGAGGACTAGCGGAGAGAAAGAGACCCAGTACTTC. The V call is TRBV20-1, the J call TRBJ2-5, with 10 positions matching TRBD2. This CDR3 region has 17 residues. The germline V gene encodes CDR1 DFQATT and CDR2 SNEGSKA (reference sequence). The V segment lost 5 bases and the J segment 3 bases; nucleotides outside the gene matches: 15.

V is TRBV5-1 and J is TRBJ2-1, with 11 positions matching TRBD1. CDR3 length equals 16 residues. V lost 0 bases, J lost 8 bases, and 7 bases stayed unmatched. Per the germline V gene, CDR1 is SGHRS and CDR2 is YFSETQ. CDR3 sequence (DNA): TGCGCCAGCAGCTTGGCCAGGGACAGGGGGTTCTATGAGCAGTTCTTC. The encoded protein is CASSLARDRGFYEQFF.

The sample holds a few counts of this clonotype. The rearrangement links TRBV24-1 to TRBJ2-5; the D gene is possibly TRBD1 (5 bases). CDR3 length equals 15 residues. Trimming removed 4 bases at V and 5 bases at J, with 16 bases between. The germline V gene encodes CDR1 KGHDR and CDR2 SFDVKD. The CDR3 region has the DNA TGTGCCACCAGTGACCCTACGATGGGGCCGGAGACCCAGTACTTC. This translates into CATSDPTMGPETQYF.

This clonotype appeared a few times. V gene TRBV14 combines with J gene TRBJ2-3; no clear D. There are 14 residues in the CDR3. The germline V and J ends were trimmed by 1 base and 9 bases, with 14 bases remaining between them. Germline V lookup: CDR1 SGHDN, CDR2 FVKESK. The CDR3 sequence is CASSQGQRTSTQYF. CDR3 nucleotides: TGTGCCAGCAGCCAAGGACAAAGAACCAGCACGCAGTATTTT.

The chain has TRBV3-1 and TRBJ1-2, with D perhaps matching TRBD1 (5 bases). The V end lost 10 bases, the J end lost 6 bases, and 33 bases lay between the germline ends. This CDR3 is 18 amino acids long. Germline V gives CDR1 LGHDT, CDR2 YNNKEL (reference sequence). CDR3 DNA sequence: TGTGCCACCACCCAAGCTCGGACAACCTCTTTCCTATTCGATGGCTACACCTTC. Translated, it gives CATTQARTTSFLFDGYTF.

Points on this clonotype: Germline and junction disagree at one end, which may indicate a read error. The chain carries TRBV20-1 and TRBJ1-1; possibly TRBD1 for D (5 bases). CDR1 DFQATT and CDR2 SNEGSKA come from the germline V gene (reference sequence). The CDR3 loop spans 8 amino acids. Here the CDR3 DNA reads TGTCTCAGGGAGATGGCTTTCTTT. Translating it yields CLREMAFF.

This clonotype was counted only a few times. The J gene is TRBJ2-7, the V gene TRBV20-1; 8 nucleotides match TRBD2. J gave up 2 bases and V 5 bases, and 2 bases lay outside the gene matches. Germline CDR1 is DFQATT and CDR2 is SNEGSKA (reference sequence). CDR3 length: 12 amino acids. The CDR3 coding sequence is TGCAGTGCTTCGGGACTAGCCTACGAGCAGTACTTC. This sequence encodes CSASGLAYEQYF.

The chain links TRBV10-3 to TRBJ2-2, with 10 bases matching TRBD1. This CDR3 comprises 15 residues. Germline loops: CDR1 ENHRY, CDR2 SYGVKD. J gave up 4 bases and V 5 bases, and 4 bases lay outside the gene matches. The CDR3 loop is CAISWTGGLTGELFF. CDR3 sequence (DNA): TGTGCCATCAGTTGGACAGGGGGACTCACCGGGGAGCTGTTTTTT.

The CDR3 DNA reads TGTGCCAGCAGTGAAGGCGGCGGGAACACCATATATTTT. This sequence encodes CASSEGGGNTIYF. The rearrangement joins TRBV25-1 to TRBJ1-3; the D is unclear. Germline CDR1 MGHDK, CDR2 SYGVNS. The CDR3 covers 13 residues. V was trimmed by 2 bases and J by 7 bases, leaving 9 bases between them.

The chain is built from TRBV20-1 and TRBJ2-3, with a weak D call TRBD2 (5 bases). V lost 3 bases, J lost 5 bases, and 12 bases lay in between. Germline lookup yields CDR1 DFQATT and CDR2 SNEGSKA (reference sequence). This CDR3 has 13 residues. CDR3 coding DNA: TGCAGTGCTAGGGGTGACTACCTAGATACGCAGTATTTT. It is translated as CSARGDYLDTQYF.

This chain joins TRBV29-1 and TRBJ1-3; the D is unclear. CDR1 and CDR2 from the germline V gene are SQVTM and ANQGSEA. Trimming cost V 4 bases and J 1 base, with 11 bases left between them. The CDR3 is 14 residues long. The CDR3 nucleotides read TGCAGCGTTGGGGAGGGAAGGTCTGGAAACACCATATATTTT. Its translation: CSVGEGRSGNTIYF.

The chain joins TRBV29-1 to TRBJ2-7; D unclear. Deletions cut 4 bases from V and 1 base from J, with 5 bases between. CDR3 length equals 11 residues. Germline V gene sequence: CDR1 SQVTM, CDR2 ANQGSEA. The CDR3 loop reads CSVVQSYEQYF. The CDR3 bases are TGCAGCGTTGTACAGTCCTACGAGCAGTACTTC.

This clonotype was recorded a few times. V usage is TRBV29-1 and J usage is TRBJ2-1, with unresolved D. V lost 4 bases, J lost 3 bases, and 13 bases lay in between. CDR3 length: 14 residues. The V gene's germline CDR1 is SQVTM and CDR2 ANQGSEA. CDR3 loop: CSVALLTGYNEQFF. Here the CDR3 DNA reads TGCAGCGTTGCTTTGCTCACGGGCTACAATGAGCAGTTCTTC.

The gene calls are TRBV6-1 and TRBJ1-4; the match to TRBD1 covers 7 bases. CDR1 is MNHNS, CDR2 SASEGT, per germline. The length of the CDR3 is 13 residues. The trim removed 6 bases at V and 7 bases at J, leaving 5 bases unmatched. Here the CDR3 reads CASSPTGAEKLFF. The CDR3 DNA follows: TGTGCCAGCAGCCCAACAGGGGCTGAAAAACTGTTTTTT.

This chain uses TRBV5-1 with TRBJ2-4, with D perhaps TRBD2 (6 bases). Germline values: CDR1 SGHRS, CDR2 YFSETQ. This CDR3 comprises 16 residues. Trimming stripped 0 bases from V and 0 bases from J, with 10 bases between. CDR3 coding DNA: TGCGCCAGCAGCTTGGGGTCGGGAGAAGCCAAAAACATTCAGTACTTC. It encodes CASSLGSGEAKNIQYF.

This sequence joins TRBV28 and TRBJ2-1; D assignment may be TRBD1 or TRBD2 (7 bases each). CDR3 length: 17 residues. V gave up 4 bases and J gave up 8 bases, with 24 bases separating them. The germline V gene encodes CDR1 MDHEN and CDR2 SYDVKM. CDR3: CASSSPRGGGSLYEQFF. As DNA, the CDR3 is TGTGCCAGCAGTTCCCCCCGAGGGGGCGGGAGTCTCTATGAGCAGTTCTTC.

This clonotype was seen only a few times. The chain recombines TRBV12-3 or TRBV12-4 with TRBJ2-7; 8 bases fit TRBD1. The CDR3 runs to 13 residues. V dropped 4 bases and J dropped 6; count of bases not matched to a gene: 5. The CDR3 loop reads CASSWTGKGEQYF. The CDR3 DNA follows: TGTGCCAGCAGTTGGACAGGGAAGGGCGAGCAGTACTTC.

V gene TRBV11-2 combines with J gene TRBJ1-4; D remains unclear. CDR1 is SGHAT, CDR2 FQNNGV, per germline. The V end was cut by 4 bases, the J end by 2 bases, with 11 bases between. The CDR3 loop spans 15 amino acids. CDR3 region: CASSSFGRTNEKLFF. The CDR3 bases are TGTGCCAGCAGCTCCTTCGGCAGGACTAATGAAAAACTGTTTTTT.

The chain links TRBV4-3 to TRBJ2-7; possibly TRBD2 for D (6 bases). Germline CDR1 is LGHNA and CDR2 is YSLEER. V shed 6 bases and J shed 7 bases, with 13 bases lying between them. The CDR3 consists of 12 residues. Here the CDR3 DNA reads TGCGCCAGCAGTAGGGACTCCTCAGAGCAGTACTTC. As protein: CASSRDSSEQYF.

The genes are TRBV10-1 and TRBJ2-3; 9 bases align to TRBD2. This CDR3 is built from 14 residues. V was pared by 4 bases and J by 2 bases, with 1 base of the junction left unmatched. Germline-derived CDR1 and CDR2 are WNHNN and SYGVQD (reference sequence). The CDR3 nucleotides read TGCGCCAGCAGTGTAGCGGGGGTCACAGATACGCAGTATTTT. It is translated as CASSVAGVTDTQYF.

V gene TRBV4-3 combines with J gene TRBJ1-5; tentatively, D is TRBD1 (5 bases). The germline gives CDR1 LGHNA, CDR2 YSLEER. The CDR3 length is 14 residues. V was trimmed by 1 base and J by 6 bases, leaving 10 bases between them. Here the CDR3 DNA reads TGCGCCAGCAGCCAAGTCGGGGGAGGTCAGCCCCAGCATTTT. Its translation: CASSQVGGGQPQHF.

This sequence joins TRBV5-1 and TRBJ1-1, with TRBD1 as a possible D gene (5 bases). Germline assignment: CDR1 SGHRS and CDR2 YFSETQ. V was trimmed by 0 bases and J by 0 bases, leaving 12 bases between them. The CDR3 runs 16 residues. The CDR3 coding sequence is TGCGCCAGCAGCTTGGACCAGGGCGGGGTGAACACTGAAGCTTTCTTT. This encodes CASSLDQGGVNTEAFF. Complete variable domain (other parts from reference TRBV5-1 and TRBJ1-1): KAGVTQTPRYLIKTRGQQVTLSCSPISGHRSVSWYQQTPGQGLQFLFEYFSETQRNKGNFPGRFSGRQFSNSRSEMNVSTLELGDSALYLCASSLDQGGVNTEAFFGQGTRLTVV.

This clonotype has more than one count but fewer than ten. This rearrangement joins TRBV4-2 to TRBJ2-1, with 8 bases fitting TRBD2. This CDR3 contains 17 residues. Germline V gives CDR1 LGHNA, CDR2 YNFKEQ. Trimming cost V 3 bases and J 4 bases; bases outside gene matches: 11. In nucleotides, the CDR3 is TGTGCCAGCAGCCAGCATACGGCCGGGGGGGGATACAATGAGCAGTTCTTC. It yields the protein CASSQHTAGGGYNEQFF.

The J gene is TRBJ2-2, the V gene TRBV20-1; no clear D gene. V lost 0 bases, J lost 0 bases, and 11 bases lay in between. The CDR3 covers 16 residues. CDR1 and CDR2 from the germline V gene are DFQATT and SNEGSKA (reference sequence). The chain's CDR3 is CSARDLTEANTGELFF. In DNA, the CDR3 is TGCAGTGCTAGAGATCTGACTGAGGCGAACACCGGGGAGCTGTTTTTT.

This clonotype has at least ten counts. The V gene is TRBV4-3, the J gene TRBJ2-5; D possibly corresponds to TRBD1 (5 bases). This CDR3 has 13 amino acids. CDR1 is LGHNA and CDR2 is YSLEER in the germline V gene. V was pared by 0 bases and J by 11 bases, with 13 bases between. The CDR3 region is CASSQESANRQYF. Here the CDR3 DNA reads TGCGCCAGCAGCCAAGAGAGTGCGAACAGGCAGTACTTC.